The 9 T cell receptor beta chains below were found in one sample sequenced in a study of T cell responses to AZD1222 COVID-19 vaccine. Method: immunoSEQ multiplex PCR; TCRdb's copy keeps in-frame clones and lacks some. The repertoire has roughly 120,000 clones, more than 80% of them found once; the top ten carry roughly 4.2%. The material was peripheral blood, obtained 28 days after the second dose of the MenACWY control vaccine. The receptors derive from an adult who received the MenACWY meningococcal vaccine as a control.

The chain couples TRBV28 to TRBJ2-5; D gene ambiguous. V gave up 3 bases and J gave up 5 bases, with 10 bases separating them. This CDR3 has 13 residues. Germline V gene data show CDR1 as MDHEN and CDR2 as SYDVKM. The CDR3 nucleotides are TGTGCCAGCAGTTTTAGCAATGGTGAGACCCAGTACTTC. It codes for CASSFSNGETQYF.

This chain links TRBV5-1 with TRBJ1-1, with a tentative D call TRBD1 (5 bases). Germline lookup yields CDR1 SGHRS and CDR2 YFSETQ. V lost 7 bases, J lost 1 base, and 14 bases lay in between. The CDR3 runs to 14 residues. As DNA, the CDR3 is TGCGCCAGCGGACCAACAGGTCGGAACACTGAAGCTTTCTTT. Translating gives CASGPTGRNTEAFF. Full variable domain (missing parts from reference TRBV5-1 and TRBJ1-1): KAGVTQTPRYLIKTRGQQVTLSCSPISGHRSVSWYQQTPGQGLQFLFEYFSETQRNKGNFPGRFSGRQFSNSRSEMNVSTLELGDSALYLCASGPTGRNTEAFFGQGTRLTVV.

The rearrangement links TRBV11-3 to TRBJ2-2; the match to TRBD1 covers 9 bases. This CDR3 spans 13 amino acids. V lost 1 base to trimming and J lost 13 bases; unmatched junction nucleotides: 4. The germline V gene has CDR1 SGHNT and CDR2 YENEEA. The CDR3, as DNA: TGTGCCAGCAGCTTAGTACAGGGGGCTCGGCTGTTTTTT. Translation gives CASSLVQGARLFF.

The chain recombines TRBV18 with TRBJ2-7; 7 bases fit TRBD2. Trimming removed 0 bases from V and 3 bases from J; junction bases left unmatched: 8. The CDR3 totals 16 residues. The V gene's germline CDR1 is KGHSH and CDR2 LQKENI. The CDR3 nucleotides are TGTGCCAGCTCACCACCCACGCGGACTAGGTTCTACGAGCAGTACTTC. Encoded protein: CASSPPTRTRFYEQYF.

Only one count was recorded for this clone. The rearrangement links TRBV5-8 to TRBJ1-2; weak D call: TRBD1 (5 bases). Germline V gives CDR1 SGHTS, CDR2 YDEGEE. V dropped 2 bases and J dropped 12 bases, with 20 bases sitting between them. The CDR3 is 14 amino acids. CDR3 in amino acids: CASSFRGSLRGDTF. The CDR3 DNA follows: TGTGCCAGCAGCTTCCGGGGCAGCCTTCGAGGGGACACCTTC.

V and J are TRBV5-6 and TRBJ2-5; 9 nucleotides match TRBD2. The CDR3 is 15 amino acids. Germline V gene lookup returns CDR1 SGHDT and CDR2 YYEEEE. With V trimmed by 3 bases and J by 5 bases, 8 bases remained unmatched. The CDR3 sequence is CASSSRGGFGETQYF. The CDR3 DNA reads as TGTGCCAGCAGCTCGCGGGGGGGCTTTGGGGAGACCCAGTACTTC.

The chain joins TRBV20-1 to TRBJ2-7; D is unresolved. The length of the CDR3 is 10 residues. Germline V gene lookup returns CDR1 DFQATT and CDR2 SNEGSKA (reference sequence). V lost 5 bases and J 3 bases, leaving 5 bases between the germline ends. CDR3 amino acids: CSAASYEQYF. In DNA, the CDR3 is TGCAGTGCTGCGAGCTACGAGCAGTACTTC.

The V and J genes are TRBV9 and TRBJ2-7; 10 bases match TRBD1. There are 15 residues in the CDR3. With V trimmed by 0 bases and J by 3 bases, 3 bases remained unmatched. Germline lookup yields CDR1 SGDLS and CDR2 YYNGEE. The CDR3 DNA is TGTGCCAGCAGCGTAGGGGACAGGGGTCACTACGAGCAGTACTTC. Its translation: CASSVGDRGHYEQYF.

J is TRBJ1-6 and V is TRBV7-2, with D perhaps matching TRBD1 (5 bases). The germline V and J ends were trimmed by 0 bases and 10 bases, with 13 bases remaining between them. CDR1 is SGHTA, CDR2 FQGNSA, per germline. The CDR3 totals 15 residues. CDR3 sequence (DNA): TGTGCCAGCAGCTTAGCTCAGGGTTCGAAGTCACCCCTCCACTTT. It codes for CASSLAQGSKSPLHF.